One sample yielded the 25 T cell receptor beta chains listed below, sequenced in a study of OX40 agonist ivuxolimab in advanced cancers. Assay used: immunoSEQ multiplex PCR; TCRdb lists only in-frame clones, some missing. The sample lists tens of thousands of clones, nearly 95% occurring once. The material sequenced was CD4+ or CD8+ T cells sorted from blood, taken in a trial of the OX40 agonist ivuxolimab. The receptors were sampled from an adult with an advanced solid tumor such as melanoma, head and neck, liver or kidney cancer.

This chain uses TRBV14 with TRBJ2-1; 8 bases match TRBD2. The junction had 14 bases not matched to a gene; V was cut back by 3 bases and J by 7 bases. The germline CDR1 and CDR2 sequences are SGHDN and FVKESK. The CDR3 totals 17 residues. CDR3 in DNA: TGTGCCAGCAGCCACCCTTGGAGCGGGAGTTCGGTTAATGAGCAGTTCTTC. Amino acids: CASSHPWSGSSVNEQFF.

This chain uses TRBV5-6 with TRBJ2-3; D unclear. From germline, CDR1 is SGHDT and CDR2 YYEEEE. This CDR3 has 18 amino acids. With 0 bases removed from V and 2 bases from J, the gap between germline ends came to 19 bases. DNA of the CDR3: TGTGCCAGCAGCTTGGTAGTCATGCACGGCGGACCCACAGATACGCAGTATTTT. The encoded protein is CASSLVVMHGGPTDTQYF.

The V call is TRBV19, the J call TRBJ2-3; a weak D match, TRBD1 (6 bases). The CDR3 sequence is 15 residues long. The V and J ends lost 4 bases and 6 bases respectively, with 17 bases between them. The V gene's germline CDR1 is LNHDA and CDR2 SQIVND (reference sequence). Here the CDR3 reads CASSSHIGQPDTQYF. The CDR3 DNA is TGTGCCAGTAGTAGCCACATCGGACAGCCTGATACGCAGTATTTT.

This chain uses TRBV10-3 with TRBJ1-1; D is undetermined. The ends were cut back, 5 bases at V and 0 bases at J, with 13 bases in the middle. There are 15 residues in the CDR3. The V gene's germline CDR1 is ENHRY and CDR2 SYGVKD. The CDR3 protein is CAISPEDVLNTEAFF. CDR3 nucleotide sequence: TGTGCCATCAGTCCCGAGGACGTCTTGAACACTGAAGCTTTCTTT.

V gene TRBV29-1 combines with J gene TRBJ2-7; TRBD1 matches 10 bases. The germline CDR1 and CDR2 sequences are SQVTM and ANQGSEA. Losses at the gene ends were 8 bases for V and 4 bases for J; bases not matched to a gene: 8. This CDR3 region has 13 residues. The CDR3 spells CSTTGGDSYEQYF. CDR3 DNA sequence: TGCAGCACGACAGGGGGCGATTCGTACGAGCAGTACTTC.

The genes are TRBV4-1 and TRBJ2-7, with 8 nucleotides matching TRBD2. The CDR3 has 18 residues. V was clipped by 0 bases and J by 0 bases; unmatched bases: 10. Germline V gene lookup returns CDR1 MGHRA and CDR2 YSYEKL. CDR3: CASSQEPPPSGYSYEQYF. The DNA for the CDR3 is TGCGCCAGCAGCCAAGAACCTCCACCTAGCGGGTACTCCTACGAGCAGTACTTC.

The chain uses TRBV29-1 and TRBJ2-1; 11 bases align to TRBD2. Germline trimming cut 2 bases from V and 3 bases from J; bases unmatched to any gene: 0. Germline V gene sequence: CDR1 SQVTM, CDR2 ANQGSEA. CDR3 length: 14 amino acids. CDR3 nucleotides: TGCAGCGTTGAACTAGCGGGAGGCTACAATGAGCAGTTCTTC. It encodes CSVELAGGYNEQFF.

The chain employs TRBV19 and TRBJ1-4; TRBD1 matches 7 bases. After removal of 7 bases from V and 5 bases from J, the junction contained 7 bases not matched to a gene. This CDR3 comprises 14 residues. Germline loops: CDR1 LNHDA, CDR2 SQIVND (reference sequence). The CDR3, as DNA: TGTGCCAGTAAGACGGGACAGATAAATGAAAAACTGTTTTTT. It is translated as CASKTGQINEKLFF. The variable domain in full, completed from reference TRBV19 and TRBJ1-4, reads DGGITQSPKYLFRKEGQNVTLSCEQNLNHDAMYWYRQDPGQGLRLIYYSQIVNDFQKGDIAEGYSVSREKKESFPLTVTSAQKNPTAFYLCASKTGQINEKLFFGSGTQLSVL.

This clone was detected a few times. The chain employs TRBV5-1 and TRBJ1-1; no firm D call. CDR3 size: 13 residues. Germline CDR1 and CDR2: SGHRS and YFSETQ. V dropped 4 bases and J dropped 1 base, with 8 bases sitting between them. The CDR3, as DNA: TGCGCCAGCAGCGTGGGGAAGAACACTGAAGCTTTCTTT. Its protein product is CASSVGKNTEAFF. The variable domain in full, with the rest retrieved from reference TRBV5-1 and TRBJ1-1, is KAGVTQTPRYLIKTRGQQVTLSCSPISGHRSVSWYQQTPGQGLQFLFEYFSETQRNKGNFPGRFSGRQFSNSRSEMNVSTLELGDSALYLCASSVGKNTEAFFGQGTRLTVV.

The chain is built from TRBV4-1 and TRBJ2-1, with D hard to call. V lost 4 bases, J lost 0 bases, and 13 bases lay in between. This CDR3 comprises 16 residues. CDR1 and CDR2 (germline): MGHRA, YSYEKL. The CDR3 region is CASSLDSISSYNEQFF. DNA for the CDR3: TGCGCCAGCAGCCTTGACTCGATTAGCTCCTACAATGAGCAGTTCTTC.

The chain is built from TRBV19 and TRBJ2-7, with D hard to call. The germline V gene has CDR1 LNHDA and CDR2 SQIVND (reference sequence). The V and J ends lost 2 bases and 3 bases respectively, with 11 bases between them. The CDR3 runs 14 residues. The CDR3 DNA reads as TGTGCCAGTAGTATAAAGAACAACTACTACGAGCAGTACTTC. It is translated as CASSIKNNYYEQYF.

In the case of this clone: At one end, the junction sequence differs from germline, possibly due to a read error. The V gene is TRBV28, the J gene TRBJ2-7, with D possibly matching TRBD1 (6 bases). CDR1 MDHEN and CDR2 SYDVKM come from the germline V gene. The CDR3 length is 12 residues. The CDR3 loop reads CASSSQGYKQYF. Written as DNA, the CDR3 is TGTGCCAGCAGTTCACAGGGCTACAAGCAGTACTTC.

This clone showed up just once. The chain recombines TRBV30 with TRBJ2-1, with 7 positions matching TRBD2. CDR3 length: 19 amino acids. The V gene's germline CDR1 is GTSNPN and CDR2 SVGIG (reference sequence). Trimming took 3 bases from V and 0 from J; bases not matched to a gene: 17. CDR3 loop: CAWSAGGSGLLNSYNEQFF. The CDR3, as DNA: TGTGCCTGGAGCGCCGGGGGGTCAGGGCTTCTAAACTCCTACAATGAGCAGTTCTTC.

V is TRBV28 and J is TRBJ2-3; TRBD2 matches 8 bases. This CDR3 contains 14 residues. Germline values: CDR1 MDHEN, CDR2 SYDVKM. The J segment lost 2 bases and the V segment lost 7 bases, leaving 5 bases of the junction unmatched. In DNA form, the CDR3 reads TGTGCCAGCACCGGGGGGGGCATCACAGATACGCAGTATTTT. Translating gives CASTGGGITDTQYF.

In its sample, this clone was seen once. The chain couples TRBV9 to TRBJ2-1, with 11 bases identical to TRBD2. Trimming removed 4 bases from V and 12 bases from J; junction bases left unmatched: 9. CDR1 and CDR2 from the germline V gene are SGDLS and YYNGEE. CDR3 length: 14 residues. In DNA, the CDR3 is TGTGCCAGCAGCCTGACTAGCGGGGAGACCCGGCAGTTCTTC. Its protein product is CASSLTSGETRQFF.

The chain uses TRBV5-6 and TRBJ2-7; D perhaps matches TRBD2 (6 bases). V lost 0 bases and J 6 bases, leaving 13 bases between the germline ends. The CDR3 has 14 residues. CDR1 is SGHDT, CDR2 YYEEEE, per germline. The CDR3 reads CASSLGGGRCEQYF. The CDR3 DNA sequence: TGTGCCAGCAGCTTGGGCGGAGGGAGGTGCGAGCAGTACTTC.

The chain links TRBV6-1 to TRBJ1-4; TRBD1 aligns across 7 bases. This CDR3 contains 16 residues. V gave up 3 bases and J gave up 4 bases; unmatched junction bases: 8. Germline CDR1 is MNHNS and CDR2 is SASEGT. This CDR3 reads CASSDFQGEGNEKLFF. For the CDR3, the DNA is TGTGCCAGCAGTGATTTTCAGGGGGAAGGTAATGAAAAACTGTTTTTT.

The chain uses TRBV11-2 and TRBJ2-1; 9 nucleotides agree with TRBD2. V shed 1 base, J shed 3 bases, and the junction held 4 bases outside the gene matches. In germline, CDR1 is SGHAT, CDR2 FQNNGV. The CDR3 sequence is 16 residues long. The CDR3 region is CASSLGSGRIYNEQFF. The CDR3 DNA reads TGTGCCAGCAGCTTAGGGAGCGGGAGGATCTACAATGAGCAGTTCTTC.

The table lists this clone with a few counts. This sequence joins TRBV5-4 and TRBJ1-5; D is perhaps TRBD1 (5 bases). The germline CDR1 and CDR2 sequences are SGHNT and YYREEE (reference sequence). The CDR3 sequence is 14 residues long. V was trimmed by 1 base and J by 3 bases, leaving 8 bases between them. The DNA for the CDR3 is TGTGCCAGCAGCTTGTCAGGGAACAATCAGCCCCAGCATTTT. Its protein product is CASSLSGNNQPQHF.

Only one count was recorded for this clone. The chain uses TRBV28 and TRBJ2-7; 8 nucleotides align to TRBD1. With 3 bases clipped from V and 2 bases from J, the junction kept 3 bases outside the gene matches. The germline V gene has CDR1 MDHEN and CDR2 SYDVKM. The CDR3 contains 14 residues. The CDR3 nucleotides are TGTGCCAGCAGTTTGGGACAGGAAACCTACGAGCAGTACTTC. This sequence encodes CASSLGQETYEQYF.

The chain couples TRBV27 to TRBJ1-2; 8 nucleotides agree with TRBD1. This CDR3 contains 14 residues. Per germline, CDR1 MNHEY and CDR2 SMNVEV (reference sequence). V gave up 4 bases and J gave up 4 bases; unmatched junction bases: 5. The CDR3 DNA reads TGTGCCAGCAGTTCGACAGGGGACCCCTATGGCTACACCTTC. Residues: CASSSTGDPYGYTF.

In the case of this clone: The identical CDR3 is also encoded by other nucleotide sequences in the sample. The chain has TRBV9 and TRBJ2-1; 11 positions agree with TRBD2. The CDR3 covers 14 residues. With 7 bases clipped from V and 3 bases from J, the junction kept 3 bases outside the gene matches. Per germline, CDR1 SGDLS and CDR2 YYNGEE. In DNA, the CDR3 is TGTGCCAGCGGAGGGACTAGCGGCTACAATGAGCAGTTCTTC. This encodes CASGGTSGYNEQFF.

The genes are TRBV7-6 and TRBJ2-7; D possibly corresponds to TRBD1 (5 bases). This CDR3 is 14 amino acids long. Germline CDR1 is SGHVS and CDR2 is FNYEAQ. Trimming pared 3 bases from V and 2 bases from J, leaving 11 bases between. In DNA, the CDR3 is TGTGCCAGCAGCTTGGGGCAGGCGACCTACGAGCAGTACTTC. Its protein product is CASSLGQATYEQYF.

The rearrangement links TRBV28 to TRBJ2-1; D possibly corresponds to TRBD2 (5 bases). CDR3 size: 17 residues. Germline CDR1 is MDHEN and CDR2 is SYDVKM. V dropped 8 bases and J dropped 0 bases, with 20 bases sitting between them. The CDR3 loop is CASRLSLAEGSYNEQFF. CDR3 DNA: TGTGCCAGCCGTCTATCCCTTGCCGAGGGCTCCTACAATGAGCAGTTCTTC.

The chain employs TRBV10-2 and TRBJ2-1, with 7 bases that match TRBD2. Trimming cost V 8 bases and J 3 bases; bases outside gene matches: 4. The CDR3 is 13 amino acids. Germline CDR1 is WSHSY and CDR2 is SAAADI. The CDR3 loop reads CASLKRDYNEQFF. The CDR3 DNA sequence: TGCGCCAGCTTAAAGCGGGACTACAATGAGCAGTTCTTC.